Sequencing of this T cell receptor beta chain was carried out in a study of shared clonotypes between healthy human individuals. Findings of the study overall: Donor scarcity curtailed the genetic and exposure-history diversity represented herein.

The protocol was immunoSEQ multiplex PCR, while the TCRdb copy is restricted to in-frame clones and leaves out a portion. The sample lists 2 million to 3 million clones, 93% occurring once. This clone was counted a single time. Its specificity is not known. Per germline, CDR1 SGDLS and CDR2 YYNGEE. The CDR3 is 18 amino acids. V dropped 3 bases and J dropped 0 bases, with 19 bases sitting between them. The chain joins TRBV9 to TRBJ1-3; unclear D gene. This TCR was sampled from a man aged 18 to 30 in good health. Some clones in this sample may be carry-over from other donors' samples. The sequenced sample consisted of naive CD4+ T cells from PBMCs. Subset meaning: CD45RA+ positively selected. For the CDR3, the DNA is TGTGCCAGCAGCGCTTCCGGCTTGACGGCCTTCTCTGGAAACACCATATATTTT. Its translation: CASSASGLTAFSGNTIYF.